This T cell receptor beta chain was documented in a study of radiotherapy plus CTLA-4 blockade in lung cancer. For the study at large: Objective responses were recorded in 15% to 20% of patients, with disease control recorded in 25% to 35%.

Overall study results and limits: TCR clones originating in tumors grew in number in blood after radiotherapy plus ipilimumab. Interferon-beta, together with early blood T cell clone dynamics, reportedly best predicted response.

The CDR3 loop spans 15 amino acids. Germline lookup yields CDR1 MGHDK and CDR2 SYGVNS. V shed 4 bases, J shed 5 bases, and the junction held 7 bases outside the gene matches. Ipilimumab CTLA-4 blockade and focal radiation were given to patients with chemo-refractory metastatic non-small-cell lung cancer. Data came from immunoSEQ multiplex PCR; TCRdb stores just in-frame clones and leaves some out. This table has 50,000 to 65,000 clones, roughly 80% appearing once. Turning to this clone: Its antigen is not identified.

This TCR derives from a human donor with non-small cell lung cancer who had a complete response to radiotherapy plus ipilimumab. The sample in question was peripheral blood, obtained from a patient treated with radiotherapy plus ipilimumab. The V gene is TRBV25-1, the J gene TRBJ2-1; 8 bases match TRBD1. The CDR3: CASSASGTGHNEQFF. The DNA of the CDR3 is TGTGCCAGCAGTGCTTCCGGGACAGGTCACAATGAGCAGTTCTTC.